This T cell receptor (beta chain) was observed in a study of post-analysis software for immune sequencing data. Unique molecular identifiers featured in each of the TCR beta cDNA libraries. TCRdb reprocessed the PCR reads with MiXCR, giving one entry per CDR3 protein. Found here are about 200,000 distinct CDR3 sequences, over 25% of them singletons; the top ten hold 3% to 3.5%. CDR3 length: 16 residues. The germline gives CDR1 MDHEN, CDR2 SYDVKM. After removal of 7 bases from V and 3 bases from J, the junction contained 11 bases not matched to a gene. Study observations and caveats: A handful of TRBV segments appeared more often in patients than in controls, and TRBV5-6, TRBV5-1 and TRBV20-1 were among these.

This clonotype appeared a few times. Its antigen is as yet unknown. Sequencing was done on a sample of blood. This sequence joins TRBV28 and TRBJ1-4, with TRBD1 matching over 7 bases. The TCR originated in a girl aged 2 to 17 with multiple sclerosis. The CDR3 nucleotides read TGTGCCAGCATACAGGGGTTAGGAGTGGCTAATGAAAAACTGTTTTTT. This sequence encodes CASIQGLGVANEKLFF.